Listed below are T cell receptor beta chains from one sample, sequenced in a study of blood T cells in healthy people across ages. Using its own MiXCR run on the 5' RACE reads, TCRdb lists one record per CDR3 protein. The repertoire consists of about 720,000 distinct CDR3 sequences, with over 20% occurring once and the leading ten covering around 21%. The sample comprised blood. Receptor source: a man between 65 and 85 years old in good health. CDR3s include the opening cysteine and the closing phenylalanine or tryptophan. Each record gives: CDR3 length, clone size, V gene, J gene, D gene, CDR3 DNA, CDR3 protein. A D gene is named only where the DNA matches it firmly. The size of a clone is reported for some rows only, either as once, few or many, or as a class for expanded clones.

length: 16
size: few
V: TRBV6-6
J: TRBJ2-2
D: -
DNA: TGTGCCAGCAGTTACAACGGGGGGCTTAACACCGGGGAGCTGTTTTTT
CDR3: CASSYNGGLNTGELFF

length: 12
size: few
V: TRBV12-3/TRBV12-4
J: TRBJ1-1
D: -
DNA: TGTGCCAGCCGTAGACAGAACACTGAAGCTTTCTTT
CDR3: CASRRQNTEAFF

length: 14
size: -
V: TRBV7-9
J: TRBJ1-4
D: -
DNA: TGTGCCAGCAGCCTGAATTCCGGGACTGAAAAACTGTTTTTT
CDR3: CASSLNSGTEKLFF

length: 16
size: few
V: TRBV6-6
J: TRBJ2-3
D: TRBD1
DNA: TGTGCCAGCAGTTACTCCGGGACAGGCTCCACAGATACGCAGTATTTT
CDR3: CASSYSGTGSTDTQYF

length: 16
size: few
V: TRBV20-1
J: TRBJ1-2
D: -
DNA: TGCAGTGCGACCGATAGAAGTCGGCCGGCCTACTATGGCTACACCTTC
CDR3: CSATDRSRPAYYGYTF

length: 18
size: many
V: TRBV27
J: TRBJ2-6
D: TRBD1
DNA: TGTGCCAGCAGTTTCCGGACAGGGACATCCTCTGGGGCCAACGTCCTGACTTTC
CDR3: CASSFRTGTSSGANVLTF

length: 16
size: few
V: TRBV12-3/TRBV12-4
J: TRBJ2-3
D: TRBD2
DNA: TGTGCCAGCAGTTTAGGTGGTAGCGGGAGGAGAGATACGCAGTATTTT
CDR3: CASSLGGSGRRDTQYF

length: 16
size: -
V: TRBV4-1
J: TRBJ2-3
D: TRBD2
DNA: TGCGCCAGCAGCCAGGAATCTAGCGGGAGGACAGATACGCAGTATTTT
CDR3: CASSQESSGRTDTQYF

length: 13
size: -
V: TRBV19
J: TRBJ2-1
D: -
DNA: TGTGCCAGTAGTATGCCCTACCACAATGAGCAGTTCTTC
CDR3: CASSMPYHNEQFF

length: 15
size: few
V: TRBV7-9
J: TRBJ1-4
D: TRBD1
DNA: TGTGCCAGCAGCCAGTTACAGGGGATTAATGAAAAACTGTTTTTT
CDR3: CASSQLQGINEKLFF

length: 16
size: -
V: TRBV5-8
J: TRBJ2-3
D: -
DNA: TGTGCCAGCAGGCACGACGCCGACCTTGGCACAGATACGCAGTATTTT
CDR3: CASRHDADLGTDTQYF

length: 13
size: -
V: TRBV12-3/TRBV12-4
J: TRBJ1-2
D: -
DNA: TGTGCCAGCAGTTTAGGAATCCCTTATGGCTACACCTTC
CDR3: CASSLGIPYGYTF

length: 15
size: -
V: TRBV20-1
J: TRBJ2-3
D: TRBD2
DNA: TGCAGTGCTACTTTGCGGGGGAGAAGCACAGATACGCAGTATTTT
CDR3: CSATLRGRSTDTQYF

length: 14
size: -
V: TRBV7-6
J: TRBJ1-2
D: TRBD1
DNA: TGTGCCAGCAGCTCCACGGGACAGCCCTATGGCTACACCTTC
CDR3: CASSSTGQPYGYTF

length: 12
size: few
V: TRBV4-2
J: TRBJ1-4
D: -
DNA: TGTGCCAGCAGCCAAATCAATGAAAAACTGTTTTTT
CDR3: CASSQINEKLFF

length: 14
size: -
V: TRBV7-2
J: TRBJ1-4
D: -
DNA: TGTGCCAGCAGCTTCGGACAGTTTAATGAAAAACTGTTTTTT
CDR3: CASSFGQFNEKLFF

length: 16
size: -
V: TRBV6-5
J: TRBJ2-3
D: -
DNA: TGTGCCAGCAGTTACCCTACAGCGTCTCACACAGATACGCAGTATTTT
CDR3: CASSYPTASHTDTQYF

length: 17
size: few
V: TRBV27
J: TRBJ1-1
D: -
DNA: TGTGCCAGCAGTTTCAGGGCAGGGGCCTTCTTGCTAACTGAAGCTTTCTTT
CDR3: CASSFRAGAFLLTEAFF

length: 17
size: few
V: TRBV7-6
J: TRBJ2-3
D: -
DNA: TGTGCCGGCAGCCCTCCGTTGGGGCGGACCGGCACAGATACGCAGTATTTT
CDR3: CAGSPPLGRTGTDTQYF

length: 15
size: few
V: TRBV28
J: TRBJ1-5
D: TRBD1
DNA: TGTGCCAGCAGTTTAGGACAGGGGGACCATCAGCCCCAGCATTTT
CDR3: CASSLGQGDHQPQHF

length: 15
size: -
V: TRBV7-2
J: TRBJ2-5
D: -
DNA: TGTGCCAGCAGCGCAGAGCGTGGACGGGCGAAGACCCAGTACTTC
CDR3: CASSAERGRAKTQYF

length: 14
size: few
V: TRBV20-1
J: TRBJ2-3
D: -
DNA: TGCAGTGCGCGAGGGTACAGGGTCCCAGATACGCAGTATTTT
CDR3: CSARGYRVPDTQYF

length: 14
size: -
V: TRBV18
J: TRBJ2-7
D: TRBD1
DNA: TGTGCCAGCTCACCCGGGGACAGGGAGAACGAGCAGTACTTC
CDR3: CASSPGDRENEQYF

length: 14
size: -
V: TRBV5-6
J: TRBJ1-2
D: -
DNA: TGTGCCAGCAGCTTGATTCGGGAATTTGTTGGCTACACCTTC
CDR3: CASSLIREFVGYTF

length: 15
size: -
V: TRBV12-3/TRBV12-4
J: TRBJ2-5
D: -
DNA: TGTGCCAGCAACCATTGGGCGCCCCCTTCATATTTCCCGTTCTTC
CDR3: CASNHWAPPSYFPFF

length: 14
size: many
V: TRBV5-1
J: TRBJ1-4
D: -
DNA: TGTGCCAGCAGCTTAGGCCCAACTAATGAAAAACTGTTTTTT
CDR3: CASSLGPTNEKLFF

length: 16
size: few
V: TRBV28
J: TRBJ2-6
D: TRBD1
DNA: TGTGCCAGCAGTCAGATGCAGGGGGCTGGGGCCAACGTCCTGACTTTC
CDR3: CASSQMQGAGANVLTF

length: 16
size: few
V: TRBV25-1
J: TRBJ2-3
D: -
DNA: TGTGCCAGCAGTGATAGGGGAAAGTCGGGCACAGATACGCAGTATTTT
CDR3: CASSDRGKSGTDTQYF

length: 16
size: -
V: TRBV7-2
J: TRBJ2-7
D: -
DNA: TGTGCCAGCAGCTTATATGTCGGGGTACAGTCCTACGAGCAGTACTTC
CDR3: CASSLYVGVQSYEQYF

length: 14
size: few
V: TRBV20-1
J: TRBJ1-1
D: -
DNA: TGCAGTGCTAGATACCCAGGGATTGACACTGAAGCTTTCTTT
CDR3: CSARYPGIDTEAFF

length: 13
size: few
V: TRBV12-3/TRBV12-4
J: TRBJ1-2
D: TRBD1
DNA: TGTGCCAGCAGCCAAGGGGGCCTCTATGGCTACACCTTC
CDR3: CASSQGGLYGYTF

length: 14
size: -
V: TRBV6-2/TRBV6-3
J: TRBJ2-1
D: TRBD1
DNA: TGTGCCAGCAGTTCCCAGGGACAGCTCAATGAGCAGTTCTTC
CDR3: CASSSQGQLNEQFF

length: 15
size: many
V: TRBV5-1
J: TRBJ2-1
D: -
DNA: TGCGCCAGCAGCTCGGACAGATTCTCCTACAATGAGCAGTTCTTC
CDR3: CASSSDRFSYNEQFF

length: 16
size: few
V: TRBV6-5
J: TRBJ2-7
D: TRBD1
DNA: TGTGCCAGCAGTTACCGGCCCGGGACAGGGCCCTACGAGCAGTACTTC
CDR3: CASSYRPGTGPYEQYF

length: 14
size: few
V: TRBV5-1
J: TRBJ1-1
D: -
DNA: TGCGCCAGCAGCCCGGAGAGCTGGAACACTGAAGCTTTCTTT
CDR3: CASSPESWNTEAFF

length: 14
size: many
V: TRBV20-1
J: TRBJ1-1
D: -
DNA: TGCAGTGCTCGTCGTCTGGGCACCAACACTGAAGCTTTCTTT
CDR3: CSARRLGTNTEAFF

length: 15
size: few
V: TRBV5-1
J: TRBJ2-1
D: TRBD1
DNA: TGCGCCAGCAGCATCCCCGGGACAGGGAACAATGAGCAGTTCTTC
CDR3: CASSIPGTGNNEQFF

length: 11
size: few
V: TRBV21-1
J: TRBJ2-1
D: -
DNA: TGTGCCAGCAGCGCTGGGAACGCGGAGTTCTTC
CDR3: CASSAGNAEFF

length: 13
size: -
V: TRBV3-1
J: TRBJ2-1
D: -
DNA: TGTGCCAACTCTTCGAGACAGAACAATGAGCAGTTCTTC
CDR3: CANSSRQNNEQFF

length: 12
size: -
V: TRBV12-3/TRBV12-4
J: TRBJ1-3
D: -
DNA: TGTGCCAGTTGGCCCTGGGGAAACACCATATATTTT
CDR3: CASWPWGNTIYF

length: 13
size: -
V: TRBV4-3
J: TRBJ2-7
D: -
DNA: TGCGCCAGCAGCCAAGATGTGGGATACGAGCAGTACTTC
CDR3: CASSQDVGYEQYF

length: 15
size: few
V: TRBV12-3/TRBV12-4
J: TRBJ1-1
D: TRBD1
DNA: TGTGCCAGCAGTTTACTACGGACAGGGGGCACTGAAGCTTTCTTT
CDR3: CASSLLRTGGTEAFF

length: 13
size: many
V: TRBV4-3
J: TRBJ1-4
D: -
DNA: TGCGCCAGCAGCCAAGCGGACAGAGAAAAACTGTTTTTT
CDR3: CASSQADREKLFF

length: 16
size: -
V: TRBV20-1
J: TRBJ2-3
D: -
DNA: TGCAGTGCTAGAGATCCGGCTAGCGACCCCACAGATACGCAGTATTTT
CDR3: CSARDPASDPTDTQYF

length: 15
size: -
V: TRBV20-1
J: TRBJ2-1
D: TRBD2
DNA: TGCAGTGCTAGTTCGAGCGGGGGGAGGATCGGTGAGCAGTTCTTC
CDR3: CSASSSGGRIGEQFF

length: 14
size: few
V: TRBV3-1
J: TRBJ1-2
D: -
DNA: TGTGCCAGCAGCCAACCCGACGGATTATATGGCTACACCTTC
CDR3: CASSQPDGLYGYTF

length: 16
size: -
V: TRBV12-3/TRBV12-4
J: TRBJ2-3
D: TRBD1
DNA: TGTGCCAGCACCGGGGACAGGAACCTTAGAACAGATACGCAGTATTTT
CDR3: CASTGDRNLRTDTQYF

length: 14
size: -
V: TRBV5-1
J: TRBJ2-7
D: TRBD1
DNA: TGCGCCAGCAGGGCTCGACAGGGAATTTACGAGCAGTACTTC
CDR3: CASRARQGIYEQYF

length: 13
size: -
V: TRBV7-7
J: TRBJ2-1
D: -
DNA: TGTGCCAGCAACTCTGGACGAGACAATGAGCAGTTCTTC
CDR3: CASNSGRDNEQFF

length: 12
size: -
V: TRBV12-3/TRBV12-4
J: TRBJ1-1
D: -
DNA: TGTGCCAGCAGGCTAAGGGGCACTGAAGCTTTCTTT
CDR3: CASRLRGTEAFF